Reported below is one T cell receptor (beta chain). Its cognate antigen is unknown. Germline V CDR1 and CDR2: SGHRS, YFSETQ. The CDR3 is 15 amino acids. V lost 4 bases and J lost 5, with 16 bases in between. The PCR was carried out with 60 Vbeta primers and 13 Jbeta primers. Clones were sequenced by immunoSEQ multiplex PCR, and TCRdb holds only the in-frame ones, with some missing. The sample records around 76,000 clones, roughly 73% being singletons. The source of the sample is a study of cytomegalovirus exposure and HLA in healthy donors. Findings and caveats of the study: In an earlier analysis, productive rearrangement rates for most beta V segments clustered near 87% or 30%.

This receptor was identified in a woman in her 40s in good health and CMV-seropositive. Sequenced input: PBMCs. The V and J genes are TRBV5-1 and TRBJ2-1, with a weak D call TRBD2 (6 bases). As DNA, the CDR3 is TGCGCCAGCAGCCCCTCCGTGCGGGATGACAATGAGCAGTTCTTC. Its protein product is CASSPSVRDDNEQFF.